This T cell receptor beta chain emerged from a study of blood T cell repertoires in COVID-19. Study in general: Acute and convalescent COVID-19 specimens originated in the United States, Italy and Spain. From T cells, B-cell-depleted T cells, or PBMCs came the material, which was cDNA or gDNA.

In the study's own analysis: From reference gene primer amplification, estimates of nucleated cell counts were derived. Some clones are missing from TCRdb's copy, which holds only in-frame ones; the method was immunoSEQ multiplex PCR. V, J and clone size reflect that table, while D and trimming were determined from the DNA. Of around 140,000 clones in the sample, about 87% were seen once. The CDR3 runs 17 residues. V was pared by 3 bases and J by 6 bases, with 15 bases of the junction left unmatched. Germline assignment: CDR1 SGHAT and CDR2 FQNNGV. V gene TRBV11-2 combines with J gene TRBJ2-7; TRBD1 agrees at 9 bases. The sequencing input was peripheral blood. The TCR originated in a human donor in a cohort sampled during active COVID-19. CDR3 bases: TGTGCCAGCAGCTTGGCCGGGACAGGGCCCTCTGTGGGCGAGCAGTACTTC. It encodes CASSLAGTGPSVGEQYF.